Given below is one TCR beta chain in context. Its antigen is still unknown. A junction end diverges from the germline sequence, so it may reflect a read error. TCRdb's table, derived via immunoSEQ multiplex PCR, lists solely in-frame clones and lacks some. Among about 690,000 clones, 90% were seen once, and the ten largest hold 30% to 40%. This entry is derived from a study of shared clonotypes between healthy human individuals. Notes on the study in general: The authors expected sequencing depth to affect clonotype sharing among donors.

The CDR3 is made up of 15 amino acids. Germline CDR1 LGHNA, CDR2 YSLEER. The V call is TRBV4-3, the J call TRBJ2-1; D is possibly TRBD1 (6 bases). This TCR was recovered from a man between 18 and 35 years old in good health. Some clones in this sample may be carry-over from other donors' samples. Sequenced sample: memory CD8+ T cells from PBMCs. The subset was: CD45RO+ cells pooled with CCR7-negative TemRA cells. The CDR3 here is CASSHKFTGRSPGVF. CDR3 bases: TGCGCCAGCAGCCACAAATTCACAGGGCGAAGTCCAGGAGTCTTC.